This entry lists 3 T cell receptor beta chains sequenced from one sample in a study of human T cells and chemical hapten exposure. TCRdb used MiXCR to reprocess the RACE reads, holding one entry per CDR3 protein. The table lists around 110,000 distinct CDR3 sequences, about 11% of them singletons. Stated time point: patch test 3, about 24 weeks after DPC sensitization. Treatment indicated: therapeutic diphenylcyclopropenone sensitization with weekly scalp DPC. The starting material was whole blood, obtained in connection with sensitization to the hapten diphenylcyclopropenone (DPC). These receptors all stem from a woman aged 50 to 65 with alopecia areata. Some clones in this sample may be carry-over from other donors' samples.

The chain uses TRBV29-1 and TRBJ2-3; 11 bases map to TRBD2. Looked up from germline, CDR1 is SQVTM and CDR2 is ANQGSEA. With V trimmed by 5 bases and J by 2 bases, 6 bases remained unmatched. The CDR3 has 15 residues. In DNA form, the CDR3 reads TGCAGCGTTTCTACTAGCGGGAGTATCACAGATACGCAGTATTTT. Residues: CSVSTSGSITDTQYF.

The chain links TRBV20-1 to TRBJ1-4; D is ambiguous. The CDR3 consists of 8 residues. The germline V gene has CDR1 DFQATT and CDR2 SNEGSKA (reference sequence). The CDR3 is CSPDGVFF. CDR3 DNA: TGCAGCCCAGACGGAGTGTTTTTT.

This clonotype came up many times. This chain connects TRBV28 to TRBJ2-3, with D possibly called TRBD1 or TRBD2 (5 bases each). Germline V lookup: CDR1 MDHEN, CDR2 SYDVKM. The CDR3 runs to 13 residues. The V gene lost 1 base and the J gene lost 6 bases, with 8 bases spanning the gap. CDR3 nucleotides: TGTGCCAGCAGTTTATACGGGACGGATACGCAGTATTTT. Translating gives CASSLYGTDTQYF.